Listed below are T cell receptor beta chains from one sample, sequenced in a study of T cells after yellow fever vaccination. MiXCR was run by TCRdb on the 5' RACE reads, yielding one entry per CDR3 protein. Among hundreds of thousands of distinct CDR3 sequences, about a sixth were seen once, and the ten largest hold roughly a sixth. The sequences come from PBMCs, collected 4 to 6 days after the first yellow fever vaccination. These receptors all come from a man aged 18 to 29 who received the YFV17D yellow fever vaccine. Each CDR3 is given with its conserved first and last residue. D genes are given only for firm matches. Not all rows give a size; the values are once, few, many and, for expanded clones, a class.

CDR3: CASSQAAGLQFF
DNA: TGCGCCAGCAGCCAAGCGGCAGGGCTCCAGTTCTTC
size: few
V: TRBV4-1
D: NA
J: TRBJ2-1

CDR3: CASSYADGYNQPQHF
DNA: TGTGCCAGCAGTTACGCGGACGGATACAATCAGCCCCAGCATTTT
size: NA
V: TRBV6-5
D: NA
J: TRBJ1-5

CDR3: CASSSQGAFFYGYTF
DNA: TGTGCCAGCAGCTCACAGGGGGCGTTTTTCTATGGCTACACCTTC
size: NA
V: TRBV13
D: TRBD1
J: TRBJ1-2

CDR3: CASSFEGYGYTF
DNA: TGTGCCAGCAGTTTTGAAGGCTATGGCTACACCTTC
size: NA
V: TRBV28
D: NA
J: TRBJ1-2

CDR3: CSVEDPGTSGSTDTQYF
DNA: TGCAGCGTTGAAGATCCCGGGACTAGCGGGAGCACAGATACGCAGTATTTT
size: NA
V: TRBV29-1
D: TRBD2
J: TRBJ2-3

CDR3: CSARILAGAAETQYF
DNA: TGCAGTGCTAGAATCCTAGCGGGGGCCGCGGAGACCCAGTACTTC
size: NA
V: TRBV20-1
D: TRBD2
J: TRBJ2-5

CDR3: CSVVTETQEKLFF
DNA: TGCAGCGTTGTGACGGAGACCCAGGAAAAACTGTTTTTT
size: few
V: TRBV29-1
D: NA
J: TRBJ1-4

CDR3: CASSQETGGLGYTF
DNA: TGCGCCAGCAGCCAAGAGACAGGGGGTCTTGGCTACACCTTC
size: few
V: TRBV4-1
D: TRBD1
J: TRBJ1-2

CDR3: CAIRGGANTEAFF
DNA: TGTGCCATCAGAGGGGGGGCGAACACTGAAGCTTTCTTT
size: NA
V: TRBV10-3
D: NA
J: TRBJ1-1

CDR3: CSASSRGSSGNTIYF
DNA: TGCAGTGCTTCGAGCAGGGGAAGCTCTGGAAACACCATATATTTT
size: NA
V: TRBV20-1
D: NA
J: TRBJ1-3

CDR3: CASTLWGPPGTGELFF
DNA: TGCGCCAGCACCCTCTGGGGGCCGCCAGGTACCGGGGAGCTGTTTTTT
size: NA
V: TRBV5-1
D: NA
J: TRBJ2-2

CDR3: CASSYGGPSTDTQYF
DNA: TGTGCCAGCAGTTACGGCGGCCCTAGCACAGATACGCAGTATTTT
size: NA
V: TRBV6-5
D: NA
J: TRBJ2-3

CDR3: CASTFAPSTDTQYF
DNA: TGTGCCAGCACATTCGCGCCGTCCACAGATACGCAGTATTTT
size: few
V: TRBV5-4
D: NA
J: TRBJ2-3

CDR3: CASSLMPALLFQPETYEQYF
DNA: TGTGCCAGCAGCTTGATGCCCGCTCTCCTCTTCCAGCCAGAAACCTACGAGCAGTACTTC
size: NA
V: TRBV5-4
D: NA
J: TRBJ2-7

CDR3: CASSDSGRATEAFF
DNA: TGTGCCAGCAGCGACTCGGGAAGGGCCACTGAAGCTTTCTTT
size: NA
V: TRBV27
D: NA
J: TRBJ1-1

CDR3: CSARVLAGGLNTQYF
DNA: TGCAGTGCTAGAGTCCTAGCGGGGGGGTTAAATACGCAGTATTTT
size: once
V: TRBV20-1
D: TRBD2
J: TRBJ2-3

CDR3: CASSPRPGQSTDTQYF
DNA: TGTGCCAGCTCACCACGCCCGGGACAAAGCACAGATACGCAGTATTTT
size: NA
V: TRBV18
D: NA
J: TRBJ2-3

CDR3: CASRRGGAGTGELFF
DNA: TGTGCCAGCAGAAGGGGGGGAGCTGGCACCGGGGAGCTGTTTTTT
size: few
V: TRBV27
D: NA
J: TRBJ2-2

CDR3: CASSLVDRGLEQFF
DNA: TGTGCCAGCAGCTTAGTGGACAGGGGGCTTGAGCAGTTCTTC
size: many
V: TRBV7-8
D: TRBD1
J: TRBJ2-1

CDR3: CASSPGRGLYEQYF
DNA: TGTGCCAGCAGCCCCGGCAGGGGTTTATACGAGCAGTACTTC
size: NA
V: TRBV11-2
D: NA
J: TRBJ2-7

CDR3: CASSWGGTSSYNEQFF
DNA: TGTGCCAGCAGTTGGGGGGGGACCAGCTCCTACAATGAGCAGTTCTTC
size: many
V: TRBV12-3/TRBV12-4
D: TRBD2
J: TRBJ2-1

CDR3: CASSFPRSSGELFF
DNA: TGTGCCAGCAGCTTCCCGAGATCTTCCGGGGAGCTGTTTTTT
size: few
V: TRBV5-6
D: NA
J: TRBJ2-2

CDR3: CASSSSSGTWNTGELFF
DNA: TGTGCCAGCAGCTCCAGCTCGGGGACATGGAACACCGGGGAGCTGTTTTTT
size: NA
V: TRBV9
D: NA
J: TRBJ2-2

CDR3: CSAPEGYSNQPQHF
DNA: TGCAGTGCTCCCGAGGGGTATAGCAATCAGCCCCAGCATTTT
size: NA
V: TRBV20-1
D: NA
J: TRBJ1-5

CDR3: CASSLLHGEQFF
DNA: TGTGCCAGCAGTTTATTACACGGTGAGCAGTTCTTC
size: NA
V: TRBV28
D: NA
J: TRBJ2-1

CDR3: CASSLRSGGPEGEQFF
DNA: TGTGCCAGCAGTTTACGTAGCGGGGGCCCGGAGGGGGAGCAGTTCTTC
size: few
V: TRBV28
D: TRBD2
J: TRBJ2-1

CDR3: CSAISLSYNSPLHF
DNA: TGCAGTGCTATTAGCCTCTCCTATAATTCACCCCTCCACTTT
size: NA
V: TRBV20-1
D: NA
J: TRBJ1-6

CDR3: CASSLSYGTDSNQPQHF
DNA: TGCGCCAGCAGCCTCTCATACGGGACAGATAGCAATCAGCCCCAGCATTTT
size: few
V: TRBV4-3
D: TRBD1
J: TRBJ1-5

CDR3: CASSIGRDYGYTF
DNA: TGTGCCAGTAGTATCGGCAGGGACTATGGCTACACCTTC
size: few
V: TRBV19
D: NA
J: TRBJ1-2